This entry is about one T cell receptor beta chain. Its antigen has not been determined. There are no base qualities to consult, and no much larger clone falls within one base. TCRbeta CDR3 regions were amplified from genomic DNA by means of the immunoSEQ Assay, a bias-controlled multiplex PCR. In the original analysis: The number of nucleated cells in each sample was estimated by amplification of reference gene primers within the assay. To quantify the absolute abundance of each unique TCRbeta CDR3 rearrangement, sequence reads were collapsed and filtered. For each sample, productive Simpson clonality was calculated as the square root of Simpson's diversity index over productive rearrangements. Entries here come from immuneACCESS through TCRdb and include only in-frame sequences with V and J called. Some clones fail to appear in such tables; in the studies checked, an unresolved V gene covers under half of the shortfall, and the cause of the remainder is unknown. Clonal size and the V and J genes are those of that table, whereas D and trimming came from the DNA. This sample holds 100,000 to 150,000 clones; around 80% were observed only once. The biggest ten clones account for about a sixth of the sample.

The sample originates from a study of blood T cell repertoires in COVID-19 (dated by TCRdb to 2020 to 2022). Looking at the study overall: Samples covering the acute and convalescent phases of COVID-19 were provided by collaborators in the United States, Italy and Spain. The repertoires were made available in a free public database intended to serve as a resource for research on the immune response to SARS-CoV-2. Where available, HLA class I and class II types were obtained from metadata supplied by the sample provider rather than from assay-based typing. The prospective study material was composed of cDNA or gDNA derived from T cells, B-cell-depleted T cells, or PBMCs. Samples came from the ongoing ImmuneRACE study (first 160 participants) plus 1,254 subjects from 6 global collaborators. Deeply sampled blood TCRbeta repertoires from subjects exposed to, actively infected with, or recovered from COVID-19 were included in the dataset. A de-identified subject ID, COVID-19 status, age in years and sex were almost always included in the sample metadata.

One collaborating source in Seattle enrolled patients while the patients were actively infected and followed the patients over time throughout the course of disease. Collaborating institutions collected whole blood in K2EDTA tubes following their own protocols. For TCRbeta analysis, collaborators shipped samples in one of three forms: frozen whole blood, isolated PBMCs, or DNA extracted from either of those sample types. Results the study describes overall, beyond this receptor: Clinical and demographic metadata were provided uncurated, with the amount varying by source and participant.

V loses 6 bases, J loses 7 bases, and the germline ends lie 25 bases apart. CDR1 MDHEN and CDR2 SYDVKM were looked up in the germline V gene. The CDR3 holds 16 amino acids from the cysteine to the phenylalanine. Of the read, only the CDR3 DNA is kept; its 48 bases are in frame from base 1. The sequenced sample consisted of peripheral blood. The chain links TRBV28 with TRBJ2-7, and the D gene may be TRBD1, 5 bases matching. This TCR came from a man in his thirties or forties with COVID-19, enrolled during active disease. In nucleotides, the sequence is TGTGCCAGCAGCACCAGGAAAGGGGCAGGGCCGTCAGAGCAGTACTTC. This encodes CASSTRKGAGPSEQYF.